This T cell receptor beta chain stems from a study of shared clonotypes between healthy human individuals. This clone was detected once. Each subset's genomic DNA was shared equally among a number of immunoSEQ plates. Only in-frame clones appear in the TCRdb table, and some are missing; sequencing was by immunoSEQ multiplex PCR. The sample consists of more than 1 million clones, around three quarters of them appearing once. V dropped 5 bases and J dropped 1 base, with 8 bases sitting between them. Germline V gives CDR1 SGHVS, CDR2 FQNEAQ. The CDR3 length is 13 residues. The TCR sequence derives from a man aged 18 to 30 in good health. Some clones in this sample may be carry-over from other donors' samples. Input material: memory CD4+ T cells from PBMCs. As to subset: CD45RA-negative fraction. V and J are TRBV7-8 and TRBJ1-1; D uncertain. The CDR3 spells CASSEDGNTEAFF. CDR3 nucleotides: TGTGCCAGCAGCGAAGACGGGAACACTGAAGCTTTCTTT. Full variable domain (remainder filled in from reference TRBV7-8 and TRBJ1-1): GAGVSQSPRYKVAKRGQDVALRCDPISGHVSLFWYQQALGQGPEFLTYFQNEAQLDKSGLPSDRFFAERPEGSVSTLKIQRTQQEDSAVYLCASSEDGNTEAFFGQGTRLTVV.